This entry is about one TCR beta chain. Blood CD8+ and CD4+ T cells underwent high-throughput TCR beta sequencing. Reverse transcription used roughly 0.5 to 1 ug RNA and random hexamers. TCR beta CDR3 was amplified by immunoSEQ covering 54 Vbeta and 13 Jbeta. MiXCR, run by TCRdb on the immunoSEQ multiplex PCR reads, gives a single entry per CDR3 protein. The sample has 100,000 to 150,000 distinct CDR3 sequences, roughly 80% seen once; the top ten hold 0.45% to 0.6%. The data derive from a study of CD8 T cells in Susac syndrome. V dropped 2 bases and J dropped 2; count of bases not matched to a gene: 8. The CDR3 extends over 16 amino acids. In germline, CDR1 is SGHRS, CDR2 YFSETQ.

The sample was CD8+ T cells from PBMCs. The chain carries TRBV5-1 and TRBJ2-5, with 8 bases matching TRBD2. The sequence came from a human donor with multiple sclerosis. The CDR3 DNA reads as TGCGCCAGCAGCTTTTACCCGCGGGAGGATCAAGAGACCCAGTACTTC. Translating gives CASSFYPREDQETQYF.